Shown below are 20 T cell receptor beta chains from a single sample sequenced in a study of T cell responses to AZD1222 COVID-19 vaccine. This table comes from immunoSEQ multiplex PCR, and its TCRdb copy is limited to in-frame clones, with some not included. The sample totals about 140,000 clones. Sequencing was carried out using peripheral blood. The receptor set was obtained from an adult in good health.

The V and J genes are TRBV24-1 and TRBJ2-3; D not resolved. Trimming took off 3 bases at V and 1 base at J, with 16 bases between the two ends. CDR3 length: 17 residues. Per germline, CDR1 KGHDR and CDR2 SFDVKD. Here the CDR3 reads CATSDLGGRLGTDTQYF. The CDR3 DNA follows: TGTGCCACCAGTGATCTGGGTGGGCGACTGGGCACAGATACGCAGTATTTT.

V is TRBV30 and J is TRBJ2-7; 8 bases agree with TRBD1. Germline V gene sequence: CDR1 GTSNPN, CDR2 SVGIG (reference sequence). After removal of 5 bases from V and 4 bases from J, the junction contained 4 bases not matched to a gene. The CDR3 length is 12 residues. This CDR3 is CAWDRGRYEQYF. In nucleotides, the CDR3 is TGTGCCTGGGACAGGGGAAGGTACGAGCAGTACTTC.

Comments on this clone: Other DNA sequences in the same sample also yield this CDR3. V gene TRBV5-1 combines with J gene TRBJ1-1; D possibly corresponds to TRBD1 (5 bases). CDR1 SGHRS and CDR2 YFSETQ come from the germline V gene. V was clipped by 4 bases and J by 1 base, with 11 bases between them. CDR3 length: 14 amino acids. The CDR3 loop is CASSPGGPNTEAFF. CDR3 nucleotide sequence: TGCGCCAGCAGCCCTGGGGGACCGAACACTGAAGCTTTCTTT.

The chain carries TRBV2 and TRBJ1-5, with no clear D. CDR3 length equals 14 residues. The germline V gene encodes CDR1 SNHLY and CDR2 FYNNEI. Trimming left V 6 bases short and J 9 bases short, with 18 bases between. CDR3 residues: CASSPDGRYRPQHF. The CDR3 nucleotides read TGTGCCAGCAGCCCCGACGGCCGTTATCGGCCCCAGCATTTT. The complete variable domain, with remaining parts taken from reference TRBV2 and TRBJ1-5, reads EPEVTQTPSHQVTQMGQEVILRCVPISNHLYFYWYRQILGQKVEFLVSFYNNEISEKSEIFDDQFSVERPDGSNFTLKIRSTKLEDSAMYFCASSPDGRYRPQHFGDGTRLSIL.

This rearrangement joins TRBV27 to TRBJ1-5, with 10 bases identical to TRBD1. Germline CDR1 is MNHEY and CDR2 is SMNVEV (reference sequence). Losses at the gene ends were 6 bases for V and 3 bases for J; bases not matched to a gene: 5. This CDR3 is built from 15 residues. In nucleotides, the CDR3 is TGTGCCAGCAGGGTGGACAGGGGGATCAATCAGCCCCAGCATTTT. Amino acids: CASRVDRGINQPQHF.

The CDR3 nucleotides read TGTGCCAGCAGCGTAGATGACAGGTTATCTGGAAACACCATATATTTT. Residues: CASSVDDRLSGNTIYF. The chain links TRBV9 to TRBJ1-3; perhaps TRBD1 as D (6 bases). Trimming stripped 0 bases from V and 1 base from J, with 11 bases between. This CDR3 has 16 amino acids. Germline CDR1 and CDR2: SGDLS and YYNGEE.

The gene calls are TRBV6-6 and TRBJ2-1, with 10 bases aligning to TRBD1. The CDR3 has 16 residues. The V gene end was trimmed by 4 bases and the J gene end by 6 bases; junction bases not matched to a gene: 9. CDR1 and CDR2 (germline): MNHNY, SVGAGI (reference sequence). The CDR3 is CASSSMDRGGGNEQFF. The CDR3 coding sequence is TGTGCCAGCAGTTCCATGGACAGGGGGGGAGGCAATGAGCAGTTCTTC.

The V call is TRBV7-2, the J call TRBJ2-5, with TRBD2 matching 11 bases. CDR1 and CDR2 (germline): SGHTA, FQGNSA. There are 17 residues in the CDR3. Losses at the gene ends were 3 bases for V and 5 bases for J; bases not matched to a gene: 11. CDR3 in amino acids: CASSFRRLAGRRETQYF. The CDR3 DNA reads as TGTGCCAGCAGCTTCCGAAGACTAGCGGGGAGGAGGGAGACCCAGTACTTC.

The chain has TRBV6-5 and TRBJ1-2, with D unclear. From germline, CDR1 is MNHEY and CDR2 SVGAGI. V lost 7 bases and J 4 bases, leaving 19 bases between the germline ends. This CDR3 region has 15 residues. The CDR3 region has the DNA TGTGCCAGCAACCCCCAGTGGGAATGGGGCTATGGCTACACCTTC. It specifies CASNPQWEWGYGYTF.

The chain combines TRBV6-5 with TRBJ2-5; 7 bases map to TRBD2. The V gene end was trimmed by 4 bases and the J gene end by 5 bases; junction bases not matched to a gene: 10. CDR1 is MNHEY and CDR2 is SVGAGI in the germline V gene. There are 15 residues in the CDR3. The CDR3 region is CASSWGTIGGETQYF. CDR3 nucleotides: TGTGCCAGCAGTTGGGGGACTATCGGTGGGGAGACCCAGTACTTC.

The chain recombines TRBV28 with TRBJ1-2, with D perhaps matching TRBD1 (6 bases). This CDR3 comprises 11 residues. The germline gives CDR1 MDHEN, CDR2 SYDVKM. Between the trimmed V and J ends, which lost 10 bases and 8 bases, there was a span of 14 bases. This CDR3 reads CATQGFGGYTF. CDR3 bases: TGTGCCACACAGGGATTTGGCGGCTACACCTTC.

V gene TRBV15 combines with J gene TRBJ1-1; D unresolved. Trimming took 0 bases from V and 0 from J, leaving 14 bases between them. The CDR3 totals 17 residues. The germline V gene encodes CDR1 LNHNV and CDR2 YYDKDF (reference sequence). CDR3 in amino acids: CATSREGVGLLNTEAFF. As DNA, the CDR3 is TGTGCCACCAGCAGAGAGGGCGTGGGCCTCCTGAACACTGAAGCTTTCTTT.

The genes are TRBV6-4 and TRBJ2-3; D could derive from TRBD1 or TRBD2 (6 bases each). Deletions cut 2 bases from V and 2 bases from J, with 14 bases between. Germline CDR1 reads MRHNA; CDR2 reads SNTAGT. This CDR3 contains 16 residues. The chain's CDR3 is CASSDLIGGHTDTQYF. The CDR3 DNA is TGTGCCAGCAGTGACCTCATTGGGGGGCACACAGATACGCAGTATTTT.

The V call is TRBV10-2, the J call TRBJ1-4, with a possible D match to TRBD1 (6 bases). V lost 10 bases and J lost 5, with 20 bases in between. Germline-derived CDR1 and CDR2 are WSHSY and SAAADI. This CDR3 is 15 amino acids long. CDR3 amino acids: CATRDPGTPNEKLFF. For the CDR3, the DNA is TGCGCCACCCGAGACCCCGGGACACCCAATGAAAAACTGTTTTTT.

The V gene is TRBV5-1, the J gene TRBJ2-7, with 9 bases matching TRBD1. The V and J ends lost 1 base and 3 bases, in that order; junction bases with no gene match: 5. The CDR3 is 15 residues long. Germline-derived CDR1 and CDR2 are SGHRS and YFSETQ. CDR3 amino acids: CASSLTQGARYEQYF. CDR3 bases: TGCGCCAGCAGCTTGACACAGGGGGCGCGCTACGAGCAGTACTTC. Combining the CDR3 with reference TRBV5-1 and TRBJ2-7 gives the whole variable domain KAGVTQTPRYLIKTRGQQVTLSCSPISGHRSVSWYQQTPGQGLQFLFEYFSETQRNKGNFPGRFSGRQFSNSRSEMNVSTLELGDSALYLCASSLTQGARYEQYFGPGTRLTVT.

This chain links TRBV5-4 with TRBJ2-5; D might be TRBD1 or TRBD2, each matching 5 bases. CDR1 and CDR2 from the germline V gene are SGHNT and YYREEE (reference sequence). Trimming left V 4 bases short and J 3 bases short, with 16 bases between. The CDR3 has 15 amino acids. For the CDR3, the DNA is TGTGCCAGCAGCCCAGGGAGTAGTTCCGAAGAGACCCAGTACTTC. Translated: CASSPGSSSEETQYF.

This chain links TRBV7-8 with TRBJ1-1; D is possibly TRBD1 (5 bases). This CDR3 has 15 amino acids. Germline CDR1 reads SGHVS; CDR2 reads FQNEAQ. The V end was cut by 1 base, the J end by 3 bases, with 12 bases between. CDR3 bases: TGTGCCAGCAGCTTAGTGGGGGGAAGGGACACTGAAGCTTTCTTT. This gives the protein CASSLVGGRDTEAFF.

J is TRBJ1-5 and V is TRBV2, with D maybe TRBD1 (5 bases). Trimming stripped 6 bases from V and 0 bases from J, with 9 bases between. The CDR3 spans 14 residues. Germline CDR1 reads SNHLY; CDR2 reads FYNNEI. The CDR3 spells CASRQAYSNQPQHF. CDR3 nucleotide sequence: TGTGCCAGCAGACAGGCCTATAGCAATCAGCCCCAGCATTTT. Looking up the rest from reference TRBV2 and TRBJ1-5 gives the full variable domain: EPEVTQTPSHQVTQMGQEVILRCVPISNHLYFYWYRQILGQKVEFLVSFYNNEISEKSEIFDDQFSVERPDGSNFTLKIRSTKLEDSAMYFCASRQAYSNQPQHFGDGTRLSIL.

CDR3 DNA: TGTGCCAGCAGTGACCGGCGGGTTTCGTATAATTCACCCCTCCACTTT. Translating gives CASSDRRVSYNSPLHF. The genes are TRBV2 and TRBJ1-6; unclear D gene. Germline V gives CDR1 SNHLY, CDR2 FYNNEI. The CDR3 is 16 residues long. Trimming took 3 bases from V and 4 from J, leaving 13 bases between them.

The rearrangement links TRBV4-1 to TRBJ2-1; 8 bases are a match to TRBD2. This CDR3 has 16 amino acids. The V gene end was trimmed by 1 base and the J gene end by 5 bases; junction bases not matched to a gene: 7. CDR1 is MGHRA and CDR2 is YSYEKL in the germline V gene. The CDR3 here is CASSQVERGWNNEQFF. The CDR3 region has the DNA TGCGCCAGCAGCCAAGTCGAGCGGGGGTGGAACAATGAGCAGTTCTTC.